Listed here is a single T cell receptor beta chain. Its antigen is currently not known. Base qualities are missing; no much larger clone stands one base away. Collaborating institutions collected whole blood in K2EDTA tubes following their own protocols. Collaborator samples were shipped for TCRbeta analysis as frozen whole blood, isolated PBMCs, or DNA extracted from either sample type. These data are taken from a study of blood T cell repertoires in COVID-19 (dated by TCRdb to about 2020). About the study as a whole: Samples from collaborators originated in the United States, Italy and Spain and spanned both the acute and convalescent phases of COVID-19. The material from the prospective study consisted of cDNA or gDNA derived from T cells, B-cell-depleted T cells, or PBMCs. Subjects who had been exposed to COVID-19, were actively infected with it, or had recovered from it provided the deeply sampled blood TCRbeta repertoires that made up the dataset. A freely available public database, intended as a resource for researchers studying the immune response to SARS-CoV-2, is where the repertoires were released. Samples were obtained from the ongoing ImmuneRACE study (first 160 participants) and from some 1,300 subjects provided by 6 global collaborators. The sample metadata nearly always contained a de-identified subject ID, COVID-19 status, age in years and sex. Where available, HLA class I and class II types were taken from metadata supplied by the sample provider and were not determined by assay-based typing.

Study-wide conclusions, independent of this receptor: The amount of clinical and demographic metadata varied by source and participant and was provided uncurated.

CDR3 length: 13 amino acids, cysteine to phenylalanine. The only DNA kept is the CDR3, 39 bases in frame from the first base. V is pared back by 1 base and J by 9 bases, with 10 bases lying between the germline termini. The immunoSEQ Assay, a bias-controlled multiplex PCR, was used to amplify TCRbeta CDR3 regions from genomic DNA. The authors processed their data as follows. Nucleated cell counts per sample were estimated from amplification of reference gene primers within the assay. Sequence reads were collapsed and filtered to measure the absolute abundance of every unique TCRbeta CDR3 rearrangement. For each sample, productive Simpson clonality was calculated as the square root of Simpson's diversity index across productive rearrangements. This immuneACCESS table, as held by TCRdb, lists in-frame sequences with V and J called but not all clones. Of the missing ones, under half trace to an unresolved V gene in checked studies; the others have no known cause. From that table come the V and J calls and clone size; the DNA was used to work out D and trimming. A total of some 80,000 clones appear in this sample, 80% of them only once. The ten largest clones add up to about 12% of the sample.

The rearranged chain carries TRBV12-3 or TRBV12-4 and TRBJ1-3, with no confident D gene call. Source material: peripheral blood. The TCR comes from a woman aged 40 to 49 with active or convalescent COVID-19. The DNA sequence is TGTGCCAGCAGTTTAGGGAGATCGGGCACCATATATTTT. It codes for CASSLGRSGTIYF.